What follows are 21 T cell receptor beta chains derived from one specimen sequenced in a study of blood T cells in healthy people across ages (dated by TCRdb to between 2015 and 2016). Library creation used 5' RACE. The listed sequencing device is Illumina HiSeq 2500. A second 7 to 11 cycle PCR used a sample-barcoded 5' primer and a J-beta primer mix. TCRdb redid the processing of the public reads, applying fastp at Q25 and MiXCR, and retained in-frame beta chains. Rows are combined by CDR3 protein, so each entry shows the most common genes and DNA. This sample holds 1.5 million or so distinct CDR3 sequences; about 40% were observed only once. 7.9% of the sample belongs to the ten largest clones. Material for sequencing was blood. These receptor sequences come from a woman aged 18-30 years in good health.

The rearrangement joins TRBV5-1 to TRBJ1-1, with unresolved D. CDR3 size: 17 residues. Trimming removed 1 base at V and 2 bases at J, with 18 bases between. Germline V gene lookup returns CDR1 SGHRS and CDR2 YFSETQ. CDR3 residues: CASSLTDRSRSNTEAFF. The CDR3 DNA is TGCGCCAGCAGCTTGACAGATCGCTCCCGTTCCAACACTGAAGCTTTCTTT. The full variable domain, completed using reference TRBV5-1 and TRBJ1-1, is KAGVTQTPRYLIKTRGQQVTLSCSPISGHRSVSWYQQTPGQGLQFLFEYFSETQRNKGNFPGRFSGRQFSNSRSEMNVSTLELGDSALYLCASSLTDRSRSNTEAFFGQGTRLTVV.

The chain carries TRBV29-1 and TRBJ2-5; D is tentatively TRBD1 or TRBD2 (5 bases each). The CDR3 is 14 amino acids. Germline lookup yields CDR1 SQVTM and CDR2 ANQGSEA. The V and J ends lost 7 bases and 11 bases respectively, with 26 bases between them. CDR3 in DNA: TGCAGCGCGTTTGGGACCGCTTCCTACAATGAGCAGTACTTC. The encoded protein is CSAFGTASYNEQYF.

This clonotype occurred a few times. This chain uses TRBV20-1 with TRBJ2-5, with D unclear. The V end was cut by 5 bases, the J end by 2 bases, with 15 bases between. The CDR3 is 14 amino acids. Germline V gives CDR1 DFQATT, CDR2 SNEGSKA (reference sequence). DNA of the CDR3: TGCAGTGCTTTGACCCCACAGTTTCAAGAGACCCAGTACTTC. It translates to CSALTPQFQETQYF.

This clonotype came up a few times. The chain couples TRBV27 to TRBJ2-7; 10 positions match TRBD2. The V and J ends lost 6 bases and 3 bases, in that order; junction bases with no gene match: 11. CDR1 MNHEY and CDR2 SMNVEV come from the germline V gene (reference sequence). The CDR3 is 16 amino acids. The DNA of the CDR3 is TGTGCCAGCAGCCCACCCTCCGGACTAGCGGTCTACGAGCAGTACTTC. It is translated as CASSPPSGLAVYEQYF.

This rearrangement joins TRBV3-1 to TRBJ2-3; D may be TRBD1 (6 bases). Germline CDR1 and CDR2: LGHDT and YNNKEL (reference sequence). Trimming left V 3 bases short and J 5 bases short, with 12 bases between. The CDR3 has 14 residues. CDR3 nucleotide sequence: TGTGCCAGCAGCCAGAACAACAGGGTAGATACGCAGTATTTT. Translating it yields CASSQNNRVDTQYF.

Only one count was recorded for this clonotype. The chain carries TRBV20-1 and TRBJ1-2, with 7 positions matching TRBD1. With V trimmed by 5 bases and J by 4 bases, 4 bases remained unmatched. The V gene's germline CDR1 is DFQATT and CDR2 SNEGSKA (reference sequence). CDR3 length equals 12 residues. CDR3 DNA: TGCAGTGCTGACAGGGCGGCCTATGGCTACACCTTC. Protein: CSADRAAYGYTF.

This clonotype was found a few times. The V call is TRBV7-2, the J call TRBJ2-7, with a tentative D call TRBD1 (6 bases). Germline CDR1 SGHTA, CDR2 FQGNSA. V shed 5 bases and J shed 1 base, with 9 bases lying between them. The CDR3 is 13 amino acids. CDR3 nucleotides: TGTGCCAGCAGCAAGGACAGTTCCTACGAGCAGTACTTC. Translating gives CASSKDSSYEQYF.

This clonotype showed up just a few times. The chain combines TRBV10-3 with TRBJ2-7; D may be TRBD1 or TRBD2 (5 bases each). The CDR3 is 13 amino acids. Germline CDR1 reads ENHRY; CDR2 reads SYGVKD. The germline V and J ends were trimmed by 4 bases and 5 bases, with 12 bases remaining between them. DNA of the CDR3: TGTGCCATCAGTGGGACAAACGGGAACGAGCAGTACTTC. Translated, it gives CAISGTNGNEQYF.

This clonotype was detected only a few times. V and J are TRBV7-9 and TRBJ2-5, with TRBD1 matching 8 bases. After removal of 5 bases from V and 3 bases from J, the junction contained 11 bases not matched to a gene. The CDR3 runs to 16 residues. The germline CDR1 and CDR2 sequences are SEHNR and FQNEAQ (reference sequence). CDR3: CASSQPPTGEKETQYF. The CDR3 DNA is TGTGCCAGCAGCCAGCCACCGACAGGGGAAAAAGAGACCCAGTACTTC.

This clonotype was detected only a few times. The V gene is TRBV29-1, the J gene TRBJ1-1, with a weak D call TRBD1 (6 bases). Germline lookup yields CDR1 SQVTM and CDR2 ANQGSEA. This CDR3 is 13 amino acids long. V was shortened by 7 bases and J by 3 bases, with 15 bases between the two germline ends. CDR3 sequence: CSAVKGGDTEAFF. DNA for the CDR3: TGCAGCGCAGTAAAGGGGGGGGACACTGAAGCTTTCTTT.

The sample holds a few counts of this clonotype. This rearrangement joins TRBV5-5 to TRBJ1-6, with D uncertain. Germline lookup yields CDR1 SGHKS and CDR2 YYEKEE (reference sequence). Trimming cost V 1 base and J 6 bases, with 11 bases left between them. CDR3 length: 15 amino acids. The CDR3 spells CASSLRAEINSPLHF. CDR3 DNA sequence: TGTGCCAGCAGCTTGCGGGCCGAGATTAATTCACCCCTCCACTTT.

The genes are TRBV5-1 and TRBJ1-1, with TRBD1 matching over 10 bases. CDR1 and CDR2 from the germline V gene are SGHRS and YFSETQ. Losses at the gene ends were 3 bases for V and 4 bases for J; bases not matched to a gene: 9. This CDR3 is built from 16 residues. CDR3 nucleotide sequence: TGCGCCAGCAGCTCCCGGACAGGGGGTATGCCCACTGAAGCTTTCTTT. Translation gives CASSSRTGGMPTEAFF.

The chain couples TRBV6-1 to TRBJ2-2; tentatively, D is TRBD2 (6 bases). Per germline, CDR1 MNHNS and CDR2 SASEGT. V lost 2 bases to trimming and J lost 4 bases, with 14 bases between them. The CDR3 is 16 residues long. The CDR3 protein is CASSEPRLVGTGELFF. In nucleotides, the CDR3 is TGTGCCAGCAGTGAACCCCGACTAGTGGGCACCGGGGAGCTGTTTTTT.

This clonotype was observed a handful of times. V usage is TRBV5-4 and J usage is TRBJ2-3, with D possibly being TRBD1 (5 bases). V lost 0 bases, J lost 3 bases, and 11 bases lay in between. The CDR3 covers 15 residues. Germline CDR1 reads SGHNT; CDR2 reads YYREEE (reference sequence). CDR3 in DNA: TGTGCCAGCAGCTTGGACAGGAGTGCGACAGATACGCAGTATTTT. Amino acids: CASSLDRSATDTQYF.

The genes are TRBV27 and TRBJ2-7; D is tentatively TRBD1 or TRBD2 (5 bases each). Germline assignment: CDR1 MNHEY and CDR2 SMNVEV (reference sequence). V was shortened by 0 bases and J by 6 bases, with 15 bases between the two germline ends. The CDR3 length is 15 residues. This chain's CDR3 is CASSLSRGPNSEQYF. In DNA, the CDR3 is TGTGCCAGCAGTTTATCGAGGGGCCCCAATAGCGAGCAGTACTTC.

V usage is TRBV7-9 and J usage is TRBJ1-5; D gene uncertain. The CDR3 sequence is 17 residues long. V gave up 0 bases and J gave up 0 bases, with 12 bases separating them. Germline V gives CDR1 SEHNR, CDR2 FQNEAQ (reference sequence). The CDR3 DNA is TGTGCCAGCAGCTTAGCGATAGGTGCAGCTAGCAATCAGCCCCAGCATTTT. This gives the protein CASSLAIGAASNQPQHF.

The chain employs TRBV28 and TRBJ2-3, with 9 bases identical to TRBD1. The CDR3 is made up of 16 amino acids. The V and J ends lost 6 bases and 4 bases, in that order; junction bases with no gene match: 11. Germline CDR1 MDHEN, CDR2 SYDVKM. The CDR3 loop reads CASRTTGTGMPDTQYF. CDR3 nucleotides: TGTGCCAGCAGGACTACCGGGACAGGGATGCCAGATACGCAGTATTTT.

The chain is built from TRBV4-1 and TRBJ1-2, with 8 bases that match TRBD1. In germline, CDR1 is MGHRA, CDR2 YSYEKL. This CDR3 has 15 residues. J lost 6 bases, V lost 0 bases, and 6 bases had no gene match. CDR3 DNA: TGCGCCAGCAGCCAAGAGCAGGGGGCTGGGGATGGCTACACCTTC. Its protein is CASSQEQGAGDGYTF.

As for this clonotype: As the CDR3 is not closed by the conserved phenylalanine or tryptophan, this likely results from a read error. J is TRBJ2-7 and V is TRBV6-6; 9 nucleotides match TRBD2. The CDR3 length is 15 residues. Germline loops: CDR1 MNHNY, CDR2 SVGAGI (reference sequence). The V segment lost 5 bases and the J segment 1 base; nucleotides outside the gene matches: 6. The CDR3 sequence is CASSHSGSSSYEQYL. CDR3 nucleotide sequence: TGTGCCAGCAGTCATAGCGGGAGCTCATCCTACGAGCAGTACTTA.

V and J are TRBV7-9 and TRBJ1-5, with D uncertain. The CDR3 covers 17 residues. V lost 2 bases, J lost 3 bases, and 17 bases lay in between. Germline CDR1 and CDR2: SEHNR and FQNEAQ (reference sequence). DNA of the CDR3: TGTGCCAGCAGCTTATTAGCCTGGGTTCTTATCAATCAGCCCCAGCATTTT. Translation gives CASSLLAWVLINQPQHF.

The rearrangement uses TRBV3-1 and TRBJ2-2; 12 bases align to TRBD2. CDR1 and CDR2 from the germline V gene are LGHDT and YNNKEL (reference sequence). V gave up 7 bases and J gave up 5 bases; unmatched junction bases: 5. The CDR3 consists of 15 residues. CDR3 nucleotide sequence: TGTGCCAGCAAGTGGACTAGCGGGGTGACCGGGGAGCTGTTTTTT. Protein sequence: CASKWTSGVTGELFF.